This T cell receptor beta chain derives from a study of CD8+ T cells in alopecia areata. Across the study: Tofacitinib was taken orally by treated patients, and the dose was 5 to 10 mg twice daily.

Investigators isolated RNA and reverse transcribed it into cDNA to act as the sequencing template. Sequenced by immunoSEQ multiplex PCR; TCRdb stores in-frame clones only, minus some. This sample has around 180,000 clones, with less than 70% found just once. Stated treatment: oral pan-JAK inhibitor, 5-10 mg twice daily. This clone was observed a handful of times. Its antigen remains unidentified. Study results and limitations: Tofacitinib significantly lowered scalp clonality and expanded CD8+ clones among the top 100. Numerous expanded lesional clones remained in scalp and blood during tofacitinib. When scalp samples are sequenced, resident alphabeta T cells of normal skin are also captured.

Germline loops: CDR1 SQVTM, CDR2 ANQGSEA. The length of the CDR3 is 12 residues. V was trimmed by 7 bases and J by 2 bases, leaving 11 bases between them. This sequence was found in a human donor with alopecia areata. Sequenced here: CD4+ T cells sorted from blood, sampled between weeks 49 and 50, from a patient treated with tofacitinib. The chain recombines TRBV29-1 with TRBJ2-5; no firm D call. For the CDR3, the DNA is TGCAGCGCTGGACGGTTACAAGAGACCCAGTACTTC. Residues: CSAGRLQETQYF.